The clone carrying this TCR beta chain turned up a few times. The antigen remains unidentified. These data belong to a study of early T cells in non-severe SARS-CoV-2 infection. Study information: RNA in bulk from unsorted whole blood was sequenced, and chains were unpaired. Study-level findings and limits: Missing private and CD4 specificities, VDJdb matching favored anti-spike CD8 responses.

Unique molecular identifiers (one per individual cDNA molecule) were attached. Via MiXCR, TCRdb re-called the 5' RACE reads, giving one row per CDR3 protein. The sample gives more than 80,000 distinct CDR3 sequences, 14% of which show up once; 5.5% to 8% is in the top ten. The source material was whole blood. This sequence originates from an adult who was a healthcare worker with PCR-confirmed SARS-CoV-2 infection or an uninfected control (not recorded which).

CDR3 sequence reads: CAWNFSPLGYYGYTF. The DNA for the CDR3 is TGTGCCTGGAATTTCTCTCCGTTAGGATACTATGGCTACACCTTC. This rearrangement joins TRBV30 to TRBJ1-2; D remains unclear. CDR1 and CDR2 from the germline V gene are GTSNPN and SVGIG (reference sequence). There are 15 residues in the CDR3. Trimming removed 4 bases at V and 3 bases at J, with 18 bases between.